A selection of T cell receptor beta chains follows, all from one sample in a study of monozygotic twins with inflammatory bowel disease. Each CDR3 protein gets one entry in TCRdb, which reprocessed the 5' RACE reads and gives no DNA. The data include 170,000 or so distinct CDR3 sequences; the top ten clones carry around 7%. Sequencing was carried out using blood. The receptors were gathered from a human donor with ulcerative colitis or Crohn's disease, or a healthy co-twin of an affected twin (not recorded which). The CDR3 runs from the conserved cysteine through the conserved F or W.

v_gene	j_gene	CDR3aa
TRBV3-1	TRBJ2-3	CASSPWTGFSTSTDTQYF
TRBV14	TRBJ2-1	CASSQARLAQQFF
TRBV18	TRBJ2-3	CASSPTGPGPDTQYF
TRBV3-1	TRBJ1-2	CASSQGGAYTNYGYTF
TRBV6-5	TRBJ1-1	CASSSFRQGRYSYTEAFF
TRBV20-1	TRBJ2-1	CSAGRAAYNEQFF
TRBV6-5	TRBJ1-5	CASSSGWTVNQPQHF
TRBV20-1	TRBJ2-7	CSADRALSTFYEQYF
TRBV20-1	TRBJ2-7	CSGTPPDSSYEQYF
TRBV10-3	TRBJ2-1	CAISESGGLEPYNEQFF
TRBV5-1	TRBJ2-3	CASSGSSGRVGDTQYF
TRBV29-1	TRBJ2-3	CSGGLAGSTDTQYF
TRBV5-1	TRBJ2-1	CASSLGDRGWSEQFF
TRBV11-1	TRBJ2-5	CASSFPKKTSGGQETQYF
TRBV11-2	TRBJ2-3	CASSPRQTSGSTDTQYF
TRBV20-1	TRBJ2-7	CSARDITGVTYEQYF
TRBV5-5	TRBJ2-7	CASSRLLGTRSYEQYF
TRBV11-1	TRBJ1-4	CASSLGVWEGDARSEKLFF